These 9 T cell receptor beta chains share one sample of origin, sequenced in a study of T-cell memory formation after mild COVID-19. MiXCR, run by TCRdb on the 5' RACE reads, gives a single entry per CDR3 protein. The top ten hold roughly 7.8% of the sample, which has about 560,000 distinct CDR3 sequences, roughly 17% seen once. The sample was PBMCs or a T cell subset sorted from them (not recorded which). These receptors all stem from an adult woman who had mild COVID-19 (a few samples of this study predate the infection). Cell type and time point are not known.

This chain connects TRBV29-1 to TRBJ2-2, with D hard to call. The CDR3 is 11 amino acids. V lost 5 bases and J 6 bases, leaving 7 bases between the germline ends. The germline CDR1 and CDR2 sequences are SQVTM and ANQGSEA. Written as DNA, the CDR3 is TGCAGCGTTTTTACGTCCGGGGAGCTGTTTTTT. As protein: CSVFTSGELFF.

The rearrangement joins TRBV29-1 to TRBJ2-7, with no clear D. This CDR3 region has 14 residues. The V end lost 1 base, the J end lost 3 bases, and 13 bases lay between the germline ends. The V gene's germline CDR1 is SQVTM and CDR2 ANQGSEA. The CDR3 sequence: CSVEGRFPLYEQYF. The CDR3 DNA reads as TGCAGCGTTGAAGGCCGCTTCCCTCTCTACGAGCAGTACTTC.

V usage is TRBV20-1 and J usage is TRBJ1-2, with a possible D match to TRBD1 (6 bases). There are 12 residues in the CDR3. Trimming took off 8 bases at V and 4 bases at J, with 14 bases between the two ends. Germline V CDR1 and CDR2: DFQATT, SNEGSKA (reference sequence). The CDR3 sequence is CSPRRGGYGYTF. CDR3 coding DNA: TGCAGTCCGAGGAGGGGGGGCTATGGCTACACCTTC.

This clonotype was seen only a few times. The rearrangement uses TRBV11-2 and TRBJ2-7, with D possibly TRBD1 on 5 matching bases. The CDR3 sequence is 14 residues long. V lost 5 bases to trimming and J lost 0 bases, with 11 bases between them. Per the germline V gene, CDR1 is SGHAT and CDR2 is FQNNGV. CDR3 nucleotide sequence: TGTGCCAGCAGCCCTGTAGGGGACTCCTACGAGCAGTACTTC. It is translated as CASSPVGDSYEQYF. Full variable domain (missing parts from reference TRBV11-2 and TRBJ2-7): EAGVAQSPRYKIIEKRQSVAFWCNPISGHATLYWYQQILGQGPKLLIQFQNNGVVDDSQLPKDRFSAERLKGVDSTLKIQPAKLEDSAVYLCASSPVGDSYEQYFGPGTRLTVT.

This rearrangement joins TRBV5-5 to TRBJ2-7; 10 bases are shared with TRBD1. The V gene end was trimmed by 4 bases and the J gene end by 1 base; junction bases not matched to a gene: 5. CDR3 length equals 15 residues. Germline CDR1 SGHKS, CDR2 YYEKEE (reference sequence). The CDR3 coding sequence is TGTGCCAGCAGCCCGGACAGGGGGTCATCCTACGAGCAGTACTTC. Protein product: CASSPDRGSSYEQYF.

The chain links TRBV7-9 to TRBJ2-3; TRBD1 might be the D (6 bases). V was clipped by 4 bases and J by 0 bases, with 11 bases between them. The CDR3 consists of 15 residues. CDR1 is SEHNR and CDR2 is FQNEAQ in the germline V gene (reference sequence). CDR3 sequence reads: CASSSRGRSTDTQYF. In DNA form, the CDR3 reads TGTGCCAGCAGCTCCAGGGGCCGCAGCACAGATACGCAGTATTTT.

In this sample, this clonotype turned up a few times. V usage is TRBV4-1 and J usage is TRBJ2-7, with 7 positions matching TRBD2. The V segment lost 3 bases and the J segment 2 bases; nucleotides outside the gene matches: 7. CDR1 MGHRA and CDR2 YSYEKL come from the germline V gene. The CDR3 has 15 residues. The CDR3 region is CASSQQRDFPYEQYF. CDR3 in DNA: TGCGCCAGCAGCCAGCAGCGGGACTTTCCCTACGAGCAGTACTTC.

This chain joins TRBV29-1 and TRBJ2-3; 11 nucleotides line up with TRBD1. Germline values: CDR1 SQVTM, CDR2 ANQGSEA. The CDR3 contains 17 residues. The V and J ends lost 6 bases and 2 bases, in that order; junction bases with no gene match: 13. CDR3 bases: TGCAGCGTCGTAGGTCCCGGGACAGGGGGTCCCACAGATACGCAGTATTTT. It is translated as CSVVGPGTGGPTDTQYF.

This clonotype came up a few times. The gene calls are TRBV18 and TRBJ1-3, with TRBD1 identical over 8 bases. Trimming at V came to 6 bases and at J to 0 bases, leaving 10 bases not matched to a gene. CDR3 length equals 17 residues. CDR1 is KGHSH, CDR2 LQKENI, per germline. DNA for the CDR3: TGTGCCAGCTCGCGTACCACAGGGGGAAGCTCTGGAAACACCATATATTTT. This translates into CASSRTTGGSSGNTIYF.